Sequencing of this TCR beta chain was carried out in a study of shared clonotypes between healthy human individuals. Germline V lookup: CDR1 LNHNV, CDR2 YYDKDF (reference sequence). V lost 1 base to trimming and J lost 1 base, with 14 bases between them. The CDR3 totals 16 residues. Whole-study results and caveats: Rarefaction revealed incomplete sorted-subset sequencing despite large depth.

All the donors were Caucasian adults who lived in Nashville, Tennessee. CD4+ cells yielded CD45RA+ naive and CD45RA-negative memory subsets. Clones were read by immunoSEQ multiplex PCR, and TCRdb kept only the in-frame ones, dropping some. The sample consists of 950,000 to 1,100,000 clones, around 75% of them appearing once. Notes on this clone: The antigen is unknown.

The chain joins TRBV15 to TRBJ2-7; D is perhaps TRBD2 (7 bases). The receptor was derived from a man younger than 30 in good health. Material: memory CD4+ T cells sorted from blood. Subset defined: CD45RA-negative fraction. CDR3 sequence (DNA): TGTGCCACCAGCAGAGCGGGGGGCGCCAAGTCCTACGAGCAGTACTTC. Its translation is CATSRAGGAKSYEQYF.